This T cell receptor beta chain comes out of a study of a mutant IDH1 vaccine in newly diagnosed glioma. Whole-study context: Either 4-6 weeks after radiotherapy alone or alongside temozolomide, vaccination was begun. Receipt of radiotherapy, temozolomide, or both preceded the study, and most received both. Visits V12 and V13 fell at weeks 35 and 47, respectively.

Generated by immunoSEQ multiplex PCR, the TCRdb table keeps only in-frame clones and is missing some. The sample lists some 44,000 clones; 75% to 85% were seen once. As to time point: week 35, safety follow-up. Topical imiquimod accompanied each vaccine dose, which consisted of 300 ug of mutant IDH1 20-mer peptide. Scheduled for weeks 1, 3, 5, 7, 11, 15, 19 and 23, eight vaccinations were given to patients. This clone occurred a few times. What it binds is unknown. V trimming: 5 bases; J trimming: 4 bases; junction bases outside the gene matches: 11. Germline V CDR1 and CDR2: KGHSH, LQKENI. The length of the CDR3 is 16 residues.

The receptor's source is a woman between 50 and 59 years old with glioma. The chain uses TRBV18 and TRBJ1-1, with 9 bases identical to TRBD1. Sequencing was performed on PBMCs, taken from a glioma patient whose treatment included an IDH1 peptide vaccine. CDR3 residues: CASSSLDRGAGTEAFF. The CDR3 coding sequence is TGTGCCAGCTCATCGCTGGACAGGGGTGCGGGCACTGAAGCTTTCTTT.